The present T cell receptor (beta chain) was sequenced within a study of T-cell memory formation after mild COVID-19. Across the study: Clusters of TCRs were largely donor specific. Study-wide results and caveats: Later expanders leaned toward CD4+, whereas clones contracting from day 15 to 85 were balanced CD4/CD8.

TCRalpha and TCRbeta libraries used 5'RACE with constant-segment primers and UMIs. Using its own MiXCR run on the 5' RACE reads, TCRdb lists one record per CDR3 protein. Among roughly 550,000 distinct CDR3 sequences listed, just over 20% were seen once. Of note for this clonotype: The antigen remains undetermined.

Sequencing input: PBMCs or a T cell subset sorted from them (not recorded which). This clonotype was sampled from an adult woman who had mild COVID-19 (a few samples of this study predate the infection). Cell type and time point are not known.

The CDR3, as DNA: TGTGCCAGTACAGAGAGTAATACCTACGAGCAGTACTTC. It translates to CASTESNTYEQYF. The genes are TRBV19 and TRBJ2-7; D gene unclear. Germline CDR1 LNHDA, CDR2 SQIVND (reference sequence). The CDR3 has 13 amino acids. V lost 7 bases and J lost 2, with 12 bases in between.